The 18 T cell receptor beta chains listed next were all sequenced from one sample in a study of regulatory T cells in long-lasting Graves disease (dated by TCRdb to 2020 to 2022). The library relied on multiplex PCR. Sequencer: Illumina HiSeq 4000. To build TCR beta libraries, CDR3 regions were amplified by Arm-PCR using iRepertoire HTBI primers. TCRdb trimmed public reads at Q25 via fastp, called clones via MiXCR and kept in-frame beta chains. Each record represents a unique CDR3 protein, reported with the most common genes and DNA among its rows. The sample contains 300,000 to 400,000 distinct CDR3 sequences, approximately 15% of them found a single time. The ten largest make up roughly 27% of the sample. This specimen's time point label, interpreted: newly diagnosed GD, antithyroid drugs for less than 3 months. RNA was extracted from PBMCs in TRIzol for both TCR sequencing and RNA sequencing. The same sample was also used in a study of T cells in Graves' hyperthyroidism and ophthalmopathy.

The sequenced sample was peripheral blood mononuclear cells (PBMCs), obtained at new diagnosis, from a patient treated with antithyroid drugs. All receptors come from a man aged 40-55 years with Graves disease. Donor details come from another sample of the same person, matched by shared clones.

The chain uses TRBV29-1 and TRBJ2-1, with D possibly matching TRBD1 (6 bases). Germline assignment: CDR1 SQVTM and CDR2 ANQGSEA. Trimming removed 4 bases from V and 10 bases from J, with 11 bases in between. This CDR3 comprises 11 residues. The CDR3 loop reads CSVGRGSEQFF. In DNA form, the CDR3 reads TGCAGCGTTGGAAGGGGGTCCGAGCAGTTCTTC.

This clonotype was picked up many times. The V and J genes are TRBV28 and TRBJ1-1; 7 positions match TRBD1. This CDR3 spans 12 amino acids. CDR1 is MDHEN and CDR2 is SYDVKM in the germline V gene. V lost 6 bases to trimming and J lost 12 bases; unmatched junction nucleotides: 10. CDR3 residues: CASSLREGATFF. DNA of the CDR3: TGTGCCAGCAGCCTCCGGGAGGGGGCAACTTTCTTT. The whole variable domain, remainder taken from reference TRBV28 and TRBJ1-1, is DVKVTQSSRYLVKRTGEKVFLECVQDMDHENMFWYRQDPGLGLRLIYFSYDVKMKEKGDIPEGYSVSREKKERFSLILESASTNQTSMYLCASSLREGATFFGQGTRLTVV.

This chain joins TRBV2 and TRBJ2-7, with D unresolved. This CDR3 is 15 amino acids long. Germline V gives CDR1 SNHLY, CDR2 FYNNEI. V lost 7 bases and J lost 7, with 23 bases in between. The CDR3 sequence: CASKRPGTTLGEQYF. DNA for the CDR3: TGTGCCAGCAAACGCCCGGGTACCACCTTAGGGGAGCAGTACTTC.

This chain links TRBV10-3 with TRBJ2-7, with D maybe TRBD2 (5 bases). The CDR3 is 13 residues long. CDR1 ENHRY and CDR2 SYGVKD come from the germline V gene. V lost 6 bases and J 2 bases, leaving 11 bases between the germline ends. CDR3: CAIRGRETYEQYF. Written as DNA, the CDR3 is TGTGCCATCAGGGGTCGGGAAACCTACGAGCAGTACTTC.

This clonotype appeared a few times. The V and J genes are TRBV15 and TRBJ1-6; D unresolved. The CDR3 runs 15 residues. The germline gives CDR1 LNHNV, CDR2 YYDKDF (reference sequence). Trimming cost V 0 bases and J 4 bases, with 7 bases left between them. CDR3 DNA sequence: TGTGCCACCAGCAGAGATGCCGGATATAATTCACCCCTCCACTTT. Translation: CATSRDAGYNSPLHF.

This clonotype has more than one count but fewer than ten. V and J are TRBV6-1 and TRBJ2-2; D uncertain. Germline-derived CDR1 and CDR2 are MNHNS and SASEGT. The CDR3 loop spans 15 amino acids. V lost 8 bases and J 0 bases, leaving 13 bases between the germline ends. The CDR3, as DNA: TGTGCCAGCTCAAAGCAGCCCGCGAACACCGGGGAGCTGTTTTTT. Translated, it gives CASSKQPANTGELFF.

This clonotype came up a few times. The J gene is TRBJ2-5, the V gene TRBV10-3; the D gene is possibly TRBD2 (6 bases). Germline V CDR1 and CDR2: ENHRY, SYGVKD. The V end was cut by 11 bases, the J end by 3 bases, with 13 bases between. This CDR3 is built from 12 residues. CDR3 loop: CASRGKEETQYF. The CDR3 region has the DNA TGTGCCTCTCGGGGGAAAGAAGAGACCCAGTACTTC.

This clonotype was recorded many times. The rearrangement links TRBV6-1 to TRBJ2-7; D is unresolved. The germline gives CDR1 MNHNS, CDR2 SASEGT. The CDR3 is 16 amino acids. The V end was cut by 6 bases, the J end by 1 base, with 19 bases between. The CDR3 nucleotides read TGTGCCAGCAGCCCCTTCGTTTTTGCCCCTTCCTACGAGCAGTACTTC. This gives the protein CASSPFVFAPSYEQYF.

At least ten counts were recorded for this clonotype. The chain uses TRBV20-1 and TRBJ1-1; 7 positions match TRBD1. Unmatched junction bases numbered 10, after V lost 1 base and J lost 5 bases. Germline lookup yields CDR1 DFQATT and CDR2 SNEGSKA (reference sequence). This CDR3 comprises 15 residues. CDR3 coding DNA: TGCAGTGCTAGAGCTCAGGGGGAAGGGAGGACTGAAGCTTTCTTT. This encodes CSARAQGEGRTEAFF.

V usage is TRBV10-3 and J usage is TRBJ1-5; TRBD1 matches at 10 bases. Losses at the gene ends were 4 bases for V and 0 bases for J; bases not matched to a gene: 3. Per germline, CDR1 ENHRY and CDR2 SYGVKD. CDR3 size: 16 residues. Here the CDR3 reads CAISATGGYSNQPQHF. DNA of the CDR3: TGTGCCATCAGTGCGACAGGGGGCTATAGCAATCAGCCCCAGCATTTT.

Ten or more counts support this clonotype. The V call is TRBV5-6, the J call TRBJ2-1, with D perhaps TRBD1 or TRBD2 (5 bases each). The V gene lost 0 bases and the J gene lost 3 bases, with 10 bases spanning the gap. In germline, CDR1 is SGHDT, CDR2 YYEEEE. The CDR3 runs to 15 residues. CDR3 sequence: CASSLDGDVYNEQFF. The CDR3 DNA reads TGTGCCAGCAGCTTGGACGGGGACGTCTACAATGAGCAGTTCTTC.

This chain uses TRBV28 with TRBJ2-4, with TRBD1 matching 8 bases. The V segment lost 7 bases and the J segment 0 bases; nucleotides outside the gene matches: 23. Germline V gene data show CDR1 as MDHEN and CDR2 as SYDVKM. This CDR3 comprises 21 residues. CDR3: CASNSFPGGDPQIIAKNIQYF. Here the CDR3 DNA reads TGTGCCAGCAACTCATTCCCAGGGGGCGATCCCCAGATAATAGCCAAAAACATTCAGTACTTC.

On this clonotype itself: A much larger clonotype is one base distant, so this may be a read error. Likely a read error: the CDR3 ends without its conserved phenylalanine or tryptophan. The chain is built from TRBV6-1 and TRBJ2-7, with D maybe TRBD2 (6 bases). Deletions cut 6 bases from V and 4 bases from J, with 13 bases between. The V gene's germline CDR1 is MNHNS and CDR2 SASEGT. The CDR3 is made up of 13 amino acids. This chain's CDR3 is CASSRPGLYEQYL. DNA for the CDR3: TGTGCCAGCAGCCGCCCGGGACTGTACGAGCAGTACTTA.

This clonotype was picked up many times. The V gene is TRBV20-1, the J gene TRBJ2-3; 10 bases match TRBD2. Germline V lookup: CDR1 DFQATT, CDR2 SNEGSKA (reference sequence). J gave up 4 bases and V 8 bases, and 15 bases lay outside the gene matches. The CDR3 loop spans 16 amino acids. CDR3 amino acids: CSSESGSGGSSDTQYF. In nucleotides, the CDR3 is TGCAGTTCCGAGTCGGGTAGCGGGGGGTCTTCAGATACGCAGTATTTT.

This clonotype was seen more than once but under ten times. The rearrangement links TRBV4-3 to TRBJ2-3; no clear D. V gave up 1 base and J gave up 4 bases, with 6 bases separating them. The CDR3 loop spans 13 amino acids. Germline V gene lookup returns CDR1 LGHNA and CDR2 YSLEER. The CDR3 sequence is CASSQGRPDTQYF. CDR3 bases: TGCGCCAGCAGCCAAGGTCGACCAGATACGCAGTATTTT.

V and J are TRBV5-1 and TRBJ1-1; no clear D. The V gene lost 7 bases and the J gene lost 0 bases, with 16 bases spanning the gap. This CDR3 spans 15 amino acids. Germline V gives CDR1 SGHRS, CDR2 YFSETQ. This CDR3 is CASASDATLNTEAFF. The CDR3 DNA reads TGCGCCAGCGCTTCGGACGCAACCCTGAACACTGAAGCTTTCTTT.

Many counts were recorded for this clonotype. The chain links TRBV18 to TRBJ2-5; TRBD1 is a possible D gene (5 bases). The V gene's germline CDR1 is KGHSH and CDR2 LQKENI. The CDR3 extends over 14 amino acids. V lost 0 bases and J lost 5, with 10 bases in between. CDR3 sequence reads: CASSPPAGQETQYF. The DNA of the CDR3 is TGTGCCAGCTCACCACCAGCAGGGCAGGAGACCCAGTACTTC. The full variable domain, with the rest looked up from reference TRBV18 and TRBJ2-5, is NAGVMQNPRHLVRRRGQEARLRCSPMKGHSHVYWYRQLPEEGLKFMVYLQKENIIDESGMPKERFSAEFPKEGPSILRIQQVVRGDSAAYFCASSPPAGQETQYFGPGTRLLVL.

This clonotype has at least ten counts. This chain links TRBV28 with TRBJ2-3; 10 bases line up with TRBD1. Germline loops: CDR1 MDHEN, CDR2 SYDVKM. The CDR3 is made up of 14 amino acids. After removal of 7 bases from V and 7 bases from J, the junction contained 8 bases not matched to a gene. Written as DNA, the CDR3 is TGTGCCAGCATCCGACAGGGGGCTCCTAATACGCAGTATTTT. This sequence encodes CASIRQGAPNTQYF.